This passage covers 29 T cell receptor beta chains from one sample sequenced in a study of cytomegalovirus exposure and HLA in healthy donors. A multiplex PCR was run with 60 Vbeta primers and 13 Jbeta primers. Produced via immunoSEQ multiplex PCR; TCRdb's table is partial and in-frame only. The repertoire holds 100,000 to 150,000 clones, over 60% seen once, with about 3.5% in the top ten. The sample taken for sequencing was PBMCs. These receptor sequences come from a man aged 25-40 years in good health and CMV-seronegative.

This rearrangement joins TRBV18 to TRBJ1-4; a weak D match, TRBD1 (5 bases). The germline CDR1 and CDR2 sequences are KGHSH and LQKENI. The CDR3 has 14 amino acids. V was trimmed by 0 bases and J by 8 bases, leaving 10 bases between them. The CDR3 bases are TGTGCCAGCTCACCACCGCCAGGGAACGAAAAACTGTTTTTT. Its protein is CASSPPPGNEKLFF. Using reference TRBV18 and TRBJ1-4 for the parts outside the CDR3, the full variable domain is NAGVMQNPRHLVRRRGQEARLRCSPMKGHSHVYWYRQLPEEGLKFMVYLQKENIIDESGMPKERFSAEFPKEGPSILRIQQVVRGDSAAYFCASSPPPGNEKLFFGSGTQLSVL.

This clone was counted only a few times. The chain couples TRBV19 to TRBJ1-1, with 7 bases lining up with TRBD1. The trim removed 1 base at V and 7 bases at J, leaving 6 bases unmatched. Germline V gene data show CDR1 as LNHDA and CDR2 as SQIVND (reference sequence). The CDR3 sequence is 14 residues long. DNA for the CDR3: TGTGCCAGTAGTATAGGCGGACAGGCCTTTGAAGCTTTCTTT. It translates to CASSIGGQAFEAFF.

V gene TRBV7-2 combines with J gene TRBJ1-5; D is unresolved. Germline CDR1 SGHTA, CDR2 FQGNSA. The CDR3 extends over 14 amino acids. The V gene lost 6 bases and the J gene lost 7 bases, with 16 bases spanning the gap. CDR3 amino acids: CASSILGVGQPQHF. The CDR3 nucleotides read TGTGCCAGCAGTATCCTCGGGGTCGGCCAGCCCCAGCATTTT.

The chain joins TRBV2 to TRBJ2-3, with 7 positions matching TRBD1. This CDR3 has 15 amino acids. Germline-derived CDR1 and CDR2 are SNHLY and FYNNEI. The V and J ends lost 6 bases and 0 bases, in that order; junction bases with no gene match: 6. For the CDR3, the DNA is TGTGCCAGCAGGAGACAGGGAAGGAGCACAGATACGCAGTATTTT. This codes for CASRRQGRSTDTQYF. The full variable domain, completed using reference TRBV2 and TRBJ2-3, is EPEVTQTPSHQVTQMGQEVILRCVPISNHLYFYWYRQILGQKVEFLVSFYNNEISEKSEIFDDQFSVERPDGSNFTLKIRSTKLEDSAMYFCASRRQGRSTDTQYFGPGTRLTVL.

This chain links TRBV30 with TRBJ2-2; 7 bases align to TRBD2. Losses at the gene ends were 5 bases for V and 0 bases for J; bases not matched to a gene: 3. The CDR3 is made up of 14 amino acids. Germline lookup yields CDR1 GTSNPN and CDR2 SVGIG (reference sequence). Here the CDR3 DNA reads TGTGCCTGGCGTGGACTAGCGAACACCGGGGAGCTGTTTTTT. This translates into CAWRGLANTGELFF. Full variable domain (rest looked up from reference TRBV30 and TRBJ2-2): SQTIHQWPATLVQPVGSPLSLECTVEGTSNPNLYWYRQAAGRGLQLLFYSVGIGQISSEVPQNLSASRPQDRQFILSSKKLLLSDSGFYLCAWRGLANTGELFFGEGSRLTVL.

The V gene is TRBV11-2, the J gene TRBJ1-1, with 11 positions matching TRBD1. The ends lost 5 bases at V and 6 bases at J; junction bases unmatched: 8. Looked up from germline, CDR1 is SGHAT and CDR2 is FQNNGV. This CDR3 contains 15 residues. The CDR3 DNA follows: TGTGCCAGCAGCCCTAGGACAGGGGGCTTTGCTGAAGCTTTCTTT. This codes for CASSPRTGGFAEAFF.

The chain uses TRBV19 and TRBJ1-4; D is perhaps TRBD1 (6 bases). With 10 bases removed from V and 6 bases from J, the gap between germline ends came to 18 bases. This CDR3 is built from 14 residues. Looked up from germline, CDR1 is LNHDA and CDR2 is SQIVND (reference sequence). CDR3 residues: CATGQRQGHEKLFF. In nucleotides, the CDR3 is TGTGCCACTGGGCAAAGGCAGGGGCATGAAAAACTGTTTTTT.

J is TRBJ2-4 and V is TRBV18; TRBD1 agrees at 10 bases. The V segment lost 4 bases and the J segment 7 bases; nucleotides outside the gene matches: 1. This CDR3 comprises 13 residues. Germline V lookup: CDR1 KGHSH, CDR2 LQKENI. The CDR3 here is CASSRTGGNIQYF. The CDR3 DNA sequence: TGTGCCAGCTCACGGACAGGGGGGAACATTCAGTACTTC.

Only one count was recorded for this clone. The gene calls are TRBV29-1 and TRBJ2-7; D is unresolved. Trimming removed 7 bases at V and 0 bases at J, with 7 bases between. The CDR3 has 11 residues. Germline V CDR1 and CDR2: SQVTM, ANQGSEA. The CDR3 DNA reads as TGCAGCGGGGCGAGCTCCTACGAGCAGTACTTC. This codes for CSGASSYEQYF.

This sequence joins TRBV6-1 and TRBJ2-7; 8 bases are shared with TRBD2. This CDR3 contains 15 residues. V shed 7 bases and J 2 bases; nucleotides not matched to a gene: 10. Germline V gives CDR1 MNHNS, CDR2 SASEGT. The CDR3 here is CASTSNGGLAYEQYF. For the CDR3, the DNA is TGTGCCAGCACCTCTAACGGGGGACTAGCCTACGAGCAGTACTTC.

The rearrangement uses TRBV7-8 and TRBJ1-2; a weak D match, TRBD1 (6 bases). Looked up from germline, CDR1 is SGHVS and CDR2 is FQNEAQ. Trimming shortened V by 5 bases and J by 4 bases, and 17 bases separated the two germline ends. The CDR3 runs to 15 residues. The DNA of the CDR3 is TGTGCCAGCAGCCCTAGGGGGGGGGTCGGCTATGGCTACACCTTC. The encoded protein is CASSPRGGVGYGYTF. The entire variable domain, with the rest obtained from reference TRBV7-8 and TRBJ1-2, is as follows: GAGVSQSPRYKVAKRGQDVALRCDPISGHVSLFWYQQALGQGPEFLTYFQNEAQLDKSGLPSDRFFAERPEGSVSTLKIQRTQQEDSAVYLCASSPRGGVGYGYTFGSGTRLTVV.

The chain combines TRBV5-1 with TRBJ2-1; tentatively, D is TRBD1 (7 bases). Between the trimmed V and J ends, which lost 0 bases and 4 bases, there was a span of 14 bases. This CDR3 spans 16 amino acids. The germline gives CDR1 SGHRS, CDR2 YFSETQ. The CDR3 DNA reads as TGCGCCAGCAGCTTGGCCGGAGGGGGCATGTACAATGAGCAGTTCTTC. Translating it yields CASSLAGGGMYNEQFF. Full variable domain (remainder filled in from reference TRBV5-1 and TRBJ2-1): KAGVTQTPRYLIKTRGQQVTLSCSPISGHRSVSWYQQTPGQGLQFLFEYFSETQRNKGNFPGRFSGRQFSNSRSEMNVSTLELGDSALYLCASSLAGGGMYNEQFFGPGTRLTVL.

The genes are TRBV7-9 and TRBJ1-2; no clear D. The germline V gene has CDR1 SEHNR and CDR2 FQNEAQ (reference sequence). CDR3 length equals 17 residues. Between the trimmed V and J ends, which lost 2 bases and 4 bases, there was a span of 20 bases. Here the CDR3 reads CASSLIDRPASGYGYTF. CDR3 coding DNA: TGTGCCAGCAGCTTAATTGACCGGCCAGCTTCAGGCTATGGCTACACCTTC. Full variable domain (missing parts from reference TRBV7-9 and TRBJ1-2): DTGVSQNPRHKITKRGQNVTFRCDPISEHNRLYWYRQTLGQGPEFLTYFQNEAQLEKSRLLSDRFSAERPKGSFSTLEIQRTEQGDSAMYLCASSLIDRPASGYGYTFGSGTRLTVV.

The rearrangement links TRBV4-2 to TRBJ1-1; 7 bases fit TRBD1. V dropped 4 bases and J dropped 6; count of bases not matched to a gene: 5. The germline gives CDR1 LGHNA, CDR2 YNFKEQ. This CDR3 has 13 residues. The CDR3 sequence: CASSPGGFSEAFF. As DNA, the CDR3 is TGTGCCAGCAGCCCAGGGGGGTTTTCTGAAGCTTTCTTT.

The chain is built from TRBV5-4 and TRBJ2-3, with D tentatively TRBD1 (6 bases). The CDR3 runs 15 residues. Germline loops: CDR1 SGHNT, CDR2 YYREEE (reference sequence). V was shortened by 4 bases and J by 3 bases, with 15 bases between the two germline ends. CDR3 protein: CASSTGGGLTDTQYF. CDR3 DNA sequence: TGTGCCAGCAGCACTGGTGGGGGCCTAACAGATACGCAGTATTTT. Full variable domain (remainder filled in from reference TRBV5-4 and TRBJ2-3): ETGVTQSPTHLIKTRGQQVTLRCSSQSGHNTVSWYQQALGQGPQFIFQYYREEENGRGNFPPRFSGLQFPNYSSELNVNALELDDSALYLCASSTGGGLTDTQYFGPGTRLTVL.

The V call is TRBV7-9, the J call TRBJ1-1; D is undetermined. With 5 bases removed from V and 2 bases from J, the gap between germline ends came to 3 bases. This CDR3 has 11 amino acids. CDR1 and CDR2 (germline): SEHNR, FQNEAQ (reference sequence). The CDR3 loop is CASSLNTEAFF. The CDR3 nucleotides are TGTGCCAGCAGCCTAAACACTGAAGCTTTCTTT.

V and J are TRBV5-1 and TRBJ2-5; weak D call: TRBD2 (7 bases). Between the trimmed V and J ends, which lost 2 bases and 1 base, there was a span of 12 bases. CDR3 length: 15 residues. Germline CDR1 reads SGHRS; CDR2 reads YFSETQ. CDR3 residues: CASSFTGGPQETQYF. In DNA form, the CDR3 reads TGCGCCAGCAGCTTCACCGGGGGGCCCCAAGAGACCCAGTACTTC.

The chain couples TRBV29-1 to TRBJ2-5; D call uncertain. The CDR3 has 10 amino acids. V lost 5 bases to trimming and J lost 3 bases, with 4 bases between them. The germline V gene has CDR1 SQVTM and CDR2 ANQGSEA. CDR3 sequence: CSVYKETQYF. CDR3 nucleotides: TGCAGCGTTTACAAAGAGACCCAGTACTTC.

The chain employs TRBV6-5 and TRBJ2-3, with 7 bases that match TRBD1. The CDR3 has 15 amino acids. Unmatched junction bases numbered 8, after V lost 7 bases and J lost 1 base. CDR1 and CDR2 from the germline V gene are MNHEY and SVGAGI. This chain's CDR3 is CASKTQGSGTDTQYF. CDR3 nucleotides: TGTGCCAGCAAGACACAGGGGTCTGGCACAGATACGCAGTATTTT.

This chain links TRBV6-1 with TRBJ1-2, with 9 positions matching TRBD1. This CDR3 is 14 amino acids long. The ends lost 7 bases at V and 8 bases at J; junction bases unmatched: 11. The germline V gene encodes CDR1 MNHNS and CDR2 SASEGT. This chain's CDR3 is CASTVGGQGIGYTF. Written as DNA, the CDR3 is TGTGCCAGCACTGTTGGAGGACAGGGGATCGGCTACACCTTC.

The chain couples TRBV30 to TRBJ1-5; D perhaps matches TRBD1 (6 bases). The CDR3 length is 15 residues. CDR1 is GTSNPN and CDR2 is SVGIG in the germline V gene (reference sequence). V was cut by 2 bases and J by 2 bases, with 13 bases left in between. Here the CDR3 reads CAWSIRDIGNQPQHF. CDR3 coding DNA: TGTGCCTGGAGTATCCGGGACATCGGCAATCAGCCCCAGCATTTT.

J is TRBJ1-1 and V is TRBV5-1, with D possibly being TRBD1 (5 bases). With 4 bases removed from V and 3 bases from J, the gap between germline ends came to 10 bases. This CDR3 has 13 residues. The germline gives CDR1 SGHRS, CDR2 YFSETQ. DNA of the CDR3: TGCGCCAGCAGCCAGGGCTCTTACACTGAAGCTTTCTTT. Residues: CASSQGSYTEAFF.

This sequence joins TRBV10-3 and TRBJ2-3; D gene ambiguous. Trimming removed 6 bases from V and 0 bases from J, with 7 bases in between. There are 13 residues in the CDR3. Per the germline V gene, CDR1 is ENHRY and CDR2 is SYGVKD. The CDR3 DNA sequence: TGTGCCATCAGAACAGAGAGCACAGATACGCAGTATTTT. Translating it yields CAIRTESTDTQYF.

J is TRBJ2-7 and V is TRBV30; TRBD2 might be the D (5 bases). Deletions cut 1 base from V and 1 base from J, with 5 bases between. CDR1 is GTSNPN and CDR2 is SVGIG in the germline V gene (reference sequence). This CDR3 is built from 12 residues. Written as DNA, the CDR3 is TGTGCCTGGAGTGGAGGGTCCTACGAGCAGTACTTC. It translates to CAWSGGSYEQYF. Combining the CDR3 with reference TRBV30 and TRBJ2-7 gives the whole variable domain SQTIHQWPATLVQPVGSPLSLECTVEGTSNPNLYWYRQAAGRGLQLLFYSVGIGQISSEVPQNLSASRPQDRQFILSSKKLLLSDSGFYLCAWSGGSYEQYFGPGTRLTVT.

The chain employs TRBV7-9 and TRBJ1-4; maybe TRBD1 (6 bases). The CDR3 consists of 14 residues. Trimming shortened V by 5 bases and J by 5 bases, and 12 bases separated the two germline ends. The germline V gene encodes CDR1 SEHNR and CDR2 FQNEAQ (reference sequence). The CDR3 protein is CASSPPRGNEKLFF. CDR3 DNA: TGTGCCAGCAGCCCTCCCAGGGGAAATGAAAAACTGTTTTTT.

J is TRBJ2-3 and V is TRBV7-3; 11 bases agree with TRBD1. The CDR3 extends over 18 amino acids. The V gene's germline CDR1 is SGHTA and CDR2 FQGTGA. Trimming removed 0 bases from V and 4 bases from J; junction bases left unmatched: 9. The CDR3 here is CASSLTSRTGGSADTQYF. CDR3 coding DNA: TGTGCCAGCAGCTTAACTTCCCGGACAGGGGGCAGCGCAGATACGCAGTATTTT.

The chain combines TRBV19 with TRBJ2-5; D is uncertain. With 3 bases removed from V and 5 bases from J, the gap between germline ends came to 4 bases. Germline CDR1 LNHDA, CDR2 SQIVND (reference sequence). The CDR3 is made up of 11 amino acids. CDR3 loop: CASSIQETQYF. DNA of the CDR3: TGTGCCAGTAGTATCCAGGAGACCCAGTACTTC.

This clone was counted once. This sequence joins TRBV27 and TRBJ2-1; 8 bases are a match to TRBD2. Germline V gene lookup returns CDR1 MNHEY and CDR2 SMNVEV (reference sequence). With V trimmed by 3 bases and J by 3 bases, 7 bases remained unmatched. The CDR3 is 16 residues long. The CDR3 bases are TGTGCCAGCAGTTTGCCTCTCAGCGGGGGCTACAATGAGCAGTTCTTC. Its protein is CASSLPLSGGYNEQFF.

The rearrangement uses TRBV7-8 and TRBJ2-1; 14 bases match TRBD2. Unmatched junction bases numbered 13, after V lost 6 bases and J lost 6 bases. The CDR3 loop spans 18 amino acids. From germline, CDR1 is SGHVS and CDR2 FQNEAQ. The CDR3, as DNA: TGTGCCAGCAGGACCGGGACTAGCGGGAGTTCGTGGGGCAATGAGCAGTTCTTC. This translates into CASRTGTSGSSWGNEQFF.